These T cell receptor beta chains were read from a single sample in a study of cytomegalovirus exposure and HLA in healthy donors. Generated by immunoSEQ multiplex PCR, the TCRdb table keeps only in-frame clones and is missing some. The sample includes approximately 110,000 clones, roughly 93% of them seen just once. What was sequenced was PBMCs. These receptors were taken from a young woman in good health and CMV-seronegative. CDR3s include the opening cysteine and the closing phenylalanine or tryptophan. The order of the fields is D gene, V gene, J gene, CDR3 protein, CDR3 DNA. The D gene is left open where the match is weak.

TRBD1	TRBV18	TRBJ2-1	CASSTGTVRRNEQFF	TGTGCCAGCTCTACCGGGACAGTCCGCCGGAATGAGCAGTTCTTC
NA	TRBV5-6	TRBJ2-1	CASSLIAGLAYNEQFF	TGTGCCAGCAGCTTGATTGCGGGATTGGCCTACAATGAGCAGTTCTTC
TRBD2	TRBV27	TRBJ2-7	CASSPTGTTPPEQYF	TGTGCCAGCAGTCCTACCGGGACTACCCCTCCCGAGCAGTACTTC
TRBD1	TRBV10-2	TRBJ1-5	CASRGTGRGQPQHF	TGCGCCAGCAGGGGGACAGGGAGAGGTCAGCCCCAGCATTTT
TRBD2	TRBV4-1	TRBJ2-7	CASSRHGTSGVGEQYF	TGCGCCAGCAGCCGCCATGGGACTAGCGGGGTGGGGGAGCAGTACTTC
NA	TRBV14	TRBJ1-1	CASSQDGGTLHTEAFF	TGTGCCAGCAGCCAAGATGGGGGGACTCTACACACTGAAGCTTTCTTT
NA	TRBV19	TRBJ2-7	CASSISPGAGYEQYF	TGTGCCAGTAGTATTAGTCCCGGCGCAGGCTACGAGCAGTACTTC
TRBD1	TRBV7-9	TRBJ1-5	CASSRWTGDYSNQPQHF	TGTGCCAGCAGCCGCTGGACAGGGGATTATAGCAATCAGCCCCAGCATTTT
TRBD1	TRBV9	TRBJ2-5	CASSVVGRGSRETQYF	TGTGCCAGCAGCGTAGTGGGCAGGGGGAGTCGGGAGACCCAGTACTTC
NA	TRBV9	TRBJ1-1	CASSVDMSTEAFF	TGTGCCAGCAGCGTAGATATGTCCACTGAAGCTTTCTTT